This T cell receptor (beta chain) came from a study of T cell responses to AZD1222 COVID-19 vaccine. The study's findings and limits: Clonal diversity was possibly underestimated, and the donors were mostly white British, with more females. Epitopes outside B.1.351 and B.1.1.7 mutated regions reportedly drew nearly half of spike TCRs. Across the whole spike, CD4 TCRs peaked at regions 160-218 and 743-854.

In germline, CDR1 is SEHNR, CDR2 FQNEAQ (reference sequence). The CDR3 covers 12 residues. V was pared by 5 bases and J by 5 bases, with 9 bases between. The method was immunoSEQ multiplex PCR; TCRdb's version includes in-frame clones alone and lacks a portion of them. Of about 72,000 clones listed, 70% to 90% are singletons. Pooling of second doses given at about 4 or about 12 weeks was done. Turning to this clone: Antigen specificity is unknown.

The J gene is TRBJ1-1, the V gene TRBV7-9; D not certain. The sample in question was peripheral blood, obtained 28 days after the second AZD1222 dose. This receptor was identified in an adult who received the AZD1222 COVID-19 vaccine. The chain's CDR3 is CASSQGLTEAFF. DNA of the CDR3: TGTGCCAGCAGCCAAGGGTTGACTGAAGCTTTCTTT.